This TCR beta chain originates from a study of response to subunit inactivated influenza vaccine. Findings and caveats of the study: With each seasonal influenza vaccination, the authors suggested, few new T cells are recruited.

This clonotype was detected ten times or more. Its antigen is unknown. TCRdb reanalysed the RT-PCR reads using MiXCR and keeps one entry per CDR3 protein. The profile shows approximately 700,000 distinct CDR3 sequences, 15% to 18% of them singletons. The germline V gene has CDR1 MNHNS and CDR2 SASEGT. The V and J ends lost 5 bases and 0 bases, in that order; junction bases with no gene match: 5. The CDR3 loop spans 16 amino acids. The V and J genes are TRBV6-1 and TRBJ2-4; TRBD1 matches 9 bases. The origin of this receptor is a man aged 45-65 years who received an inactivated influenza vaccine. This specimen consisted of PBMCs from blood, obtained about 12 days after vaccination. Here the CDR3 reads CASSHDRGIAKNIQYF. The CDR3 nucleotides are TGTGCCAGCAGTCATGACAGGGGGATAGCCAAAAACATTCAGTACTTC.